This T cell receptor (beta chain) emerged from a study of T cells after yellow fever vaccination. MiXCR, applied by TCRdb to the 5' RACE reads, yields one record per CDR3 protein. This table has some 250,000 distinct CDR3 sequences, roughly 3.5% appearing once. CDR1 is SGHRS and CDR2 is YFSETQ in the germline V gene. The CDR3 is 15 residues long. V dropped 0 bases and J dropped 6; count of bases not matched to a gene: 3. Ten or more counts support this clonotype. Sequenced material: PBMCs, taken 15 days after the yellow fever booster vaccination. V usage is TRBV5-1 and J usage is TRBJ2-2; 9 nucleotides agree with TRBD1. The receptor comes from a man aged 18 to 30 who received the YFV17D yellow fever vaccine. CDR3 coding DNA: TGCGCCAGCAGCTTGGACAGGGGGCGATCCGGGGAGCTGTTTTTT. Amino acid sequence: CASSLDRGRSGELFF.